This T cell receptor (beta chain) was found in a study of identical twins. Using its own MiXCR run on the 5' RACE reads, TCRdb lists one record per CDR3 protein. Among 550,000 to 700,000 distinct CDR3 sequences listed, approximately 22% were seen once. This CDR3 region has 15 residues. Germline loops: CDR1 SEHNR, CDR2 FQNEAQ (reference sequence). Deletions cut 1 base from V and 2 bases from J, with 11 bases between. This clonotype was seen a few times. The sample also formed part of further work on T cells expressing NK-cell markers. In that study: Clones of NKG2C+ T cells that had expanded were of unclear HCMV specificity.

The sample was PBMCs. The rearrangement joins TRBV7-9 to TRBJ1-2; D might be TRBD1 (5 bases). This receptor was obtained from a woman aged 18-30 years in good health. CDR3 DNA: TGTGCCAGCAGCTTAGGAGCCCCAGGGAACTATGGCTACACCTTC. This gives the protein CASSLGAPGNYGYTF.